The 5 T cell receptor beta chains below were found in one sample sequenced in a study of cytomegalovirus exposure and HLA in healthy donors. The assay was immunoSEQ multiplex PCR, and TCRdb's table has in-frame clones only and misses some. The top ten clones hold roughly 2.6% of a sample with about 180,000 clones, 86% of them seen once. Sequenced: PBMCs. The receptors shown here come from a man aged 18 to 30 in good health and CMV-seropositive.

This clone was detected once. The V call is TRBV5-1, the J call TRBJ2-1; 7 positions agree with TRBD1. The CDR3 sequence is 14 residues long. Trimming took 0 bases from V and 8 from J; bases not matched to a gene: 5. Looked up from germline, CDR1 is SGHRS and CDR2 is YFSETQ. CDR3 DNA: TGCGCCAGCAGCTTGGAGGTAGGGGGCGATGAGCAGTTCTTC. Its translation: CASSLEVGGDEQFF.

The CDR3 region is CASSLGPGQGIGGYTF. The CDR3 DNA is TGTGCCAGCAGCTTAGGACCTGGGCAGGGAATAGGCGGCTACACCTTC. The J gene is TRBJ1-2, the V gene TRBV7-8; D is perhaps TRBD1 (5 bases). Trimming shortened V by 1 base and J by 8 bases, and 20 bases separated the two germline ends. Looked up from germline, CDR1 is SGHVS and CDR2 is FQNEAQ. The CDR3 length is 16 residues. The variable domain in full, completed from reference TRBV7-8 and TRBJ1-2, reads GAGVSQSPRYKVAKRGQDVALRCDPISGHVSLFWYQQALGQGPEFLTYFQNEAQLDKSGLPSDRFFAERPEGSVSTLKIQRTQQEDSAVYLCASSLGPGQGIGGYTFGSGTRLTVV.

The chain employs TRBV27 and TRBJ2-1; 7 bases align to TRBD2. J was trimmed by 10 bases and V by 5 bases; bases with no gene match: 11. The CDR3 is made up of 14 amino acids. Germline CDR1 and CDR2: MNHEY and SMNVEV (reference sequence). The CDR3 DNA reads TGTGCCAGCAGTCTTGGCGGGGGAAGATTCGAGCAGTTCTTC. This translates into CASSLGGGRFEQFF.

This chain joins TRBV25-1 and TRBJ2-3; 8 bases map to TRBD1. V lost 2 bases to trimming and J lost 4 bases; unmatched junction nucleotides: 8. Per the germline V gene, CDR1 is MGHDK and CDR2 is SYGVNS. This CDR3 contains 16 residues. CDR3 amino acids: CASSEDRGGLADTQYF. The CDR3 DNA follows: TGTGCCAGCAGTGAAGACAGGGGAGGTTTGGCAGATACGCAGTATTTT.

V is TRBV7-2 and J is TRBJ1-1; TRBD1 agrees at 7 bases. The V gene's germline CDR1 is SGHTA and CDR2 FQGNSA. After removal of 4 bases from V and 10 bases from J, the junction contained 18 bases not matched to a gene. The length of the CDR3 is 16 residues. For the CDR3, the DNA is TGTGCCAGCAGCTCTGACGGAGGGGGCGAGATTTTCGGAGCTTTCTTT. It translates to CASSSDGGGEIFGAFF.